This entry features one T cell receptor beta chain sequence. Sequenced by immunoSEQ multiplex PCR; TCRdb stores in-frame clones only, minus some. This table holds around 130,000 clones, about nine tenths found once. This specimen comes from a study of control samples from healthy donors and cancer patients. Germline loops: CDR1 SGHNT, CDR2 YENEEA. The CDR3 totals 12 residues. V was trimmed by 5 bases and J by 12 bases, leaving 15 bases between them. The receptor comes from a man younger than 30 in good health. Material for sequencing was blood. V gene TRBV11-3 combines with J gene TRBJ2-3; D is tentatively TRBD1 or TRBD2 (6 bases each). The CDR3 protein is CASSPGADAQYF. The CDR3, as DNA: TGTGCCAGCAGCCCGGGGGCGGACGCACAGTATTTT.